The clone carrying this T cell receptor (beta chain) was counted at least ten times. This specimen belongs to a study of spatial heterogeneity in lung cancer. Time point described: sample taken at primary tumor resection. Unsorted whole RNA samples from tumor, nontumor lung or frozen PBMC were sequenced. Germline CDR1 and CDR2: SNHLY and FYNNEI. Deletions cut 6 bases from V and 4 bases from J, with 9 bases between. The CDR3 runs 12 residues. Each CDR3 protein is one row after TCRdb ran MiXCR on the 5' RACE reads. The sample shows over 10,000 distinct CDR3 sequences, 11% to 15% of them seen only once. The source material was PBMCs, sampled at surgery. The chain employs TRBV2 and TRBJ1-2; D gene ambiguous. This TCR derives from a male donor with early-stage non-small cell lung cancer. The CDR3 coding sequence is TGTGCCAGCAGGGCGGGCCCCTATGGCTACACCTTC. Protein product: CASRAGPYGYTF.